This T cell receptor beta chain was identified in a study of regulatory T cells in long-lasting Graves disease. Indicated time point: newly diagnosed GD, antithyroid drugs for less than 3 months. The TCR library was made from RNA that had been extracted from PBMCs in TRIzol. J lost 2 bases, V lost 5 bases, and 8 bases had no gene match. The CDR3 covers 16 residues. Per germline, CDR1 MNHEY and CDR2 SVGEGT. In its sample, this clonotype was seen many times. Libraries of TCR beta came from iRepertoire HTBI primers plus Arm-PCR of CDR3 regions. TCRdb passed the multiplex PCR reads through MiXCR, listing each CDR3 protein once. The table includes 200,000 to 250,000 distinct CDR3 sequences, about 19% detected once. The same sample was also used in a study of T cells in Graves' hyperthyroidism and ophthalmopathy.

The chain carries TRBV6-2 or TRBV6-3 and TRBJ2-2, with 7 nucleotides matching TRBD1. The sample was peripheral blood mononuclear cells (PBMCs), taken at new diagnosis, from a patient treated with antithyroid drugs. The TCR originated in a woman under 40 with Graves disease. The CDR3 protein is CASSERTGGNTGELFF. CDR3 coding DNA: TGTGCCAGCAGTGAAAGGACAGGTGGTAACACCGGGGAGCTGTTTTTT.